Following are 27 T cell receptor beta chains from one sample sequenced in a study of technical replicates of blood from a handful of donors. TCRdb's table, derived via immunoSEQ multiplex PCR, lists solely in-frame clones and lacks some. The data show roughly 68,000 clones, just over 90% seen once. Sample: PBMCs. Receptors were obtained from a human donor in good health. Some clones in this sample may be carry-over from other donors' samples.

CDR3 in DNA: TGTGCCAGCAGCTTACATTCAACAGATACGCAGTATTTT. Translation: CASSLHSTDTQYF. The V call is TRBV7-2, the J call TRBJ2-3, with D hard to call. With 2 bases removed from V and 3 bases from J, the gap between germline ends came to 6 bases. Germline V gene lookup returns CDR1 SGHTA and CDR2 FQGNSA. There are 13 residues in the CDR3. Full variable domain (rest looked up from reference TRBV7-2 and TRBJ2-3): GAGVSQSPSNKVTEKGKDVELRCDPISGHTALYWYRQSLGQGLEFLIYFQGNSAPDKSGLPSDRFSAERTGGSVSTLTIQRTQQEDSAVYLCASSLHSTDTQYFGPGTRLTVL.

Only a few counts were recorded for this clone. The chain combines TRBV5-6 with TRBJ2-3; possible D gene TRBD1, 6 bases. Germline V gene data show CDR1 as SGHDT and CDR2 as YYEEEE. There are 15 residues in the CDR3. The germline V and J ends were trimmed by 3 bases and 2 bases, with 13 bases remaining between them. The CDR3 nucleotides read TGTGCCAGCAGCTATGACAGGATGACCACAGATACGCAGTATTTT. Amino acids: CASSYDRMTTDTQYF.

This rearrangement joins TRBV5-1 to TRBJ2-5; tentative D call: TRBD1 (6 bases). Trimming shortened V by 4 bases and J by 1 base, and 11 bases separated the two germline ends. This CDR3 region has 14 residues. Per the germline V gene, CDR1 is SGHRS and CDR2 is YFSETQ. The CDR3 nucleotides read TGCGCCAGCAGCACAGGGACCCCCCAAGAGACCCAGTACTTC. This sequence encodes CASSTGTPQETQYF.

The chain combines TRBV6-5 with TRBJ2-3, with D perhaps TRBD1 (6 bases). The V end was cut by 4 bases, the J end by 3 bases, with 11 bases between. In germline, CDR1 is MNHEY, CDR2 SVGAGI. The length of the CDR3 is 14 residues. CDR3 protein: CASSSRTATDTQYF. The CDR3 region has the DNA TGTGCCAGCAGTTCGCGGACAGCGACAGATACGCAGTATTTT.

The chain is built from TRBV9 and TRBJ1-6; D perhaps matches TRBD1 (6 bases). V lost 3 bases to trimming and J lost 8 bases, with 15 bases between them. This CDR3 is built from 15 residues. Per the germline V gene, CDR1 is SGDLS and CDR2 is YYNGEE. This chain's CDR3 is CASSATGRDHSPLHF. CDR3 in DNA: TGTGCCAGCAGCGCCACAGGGAGGGATCATTCACCCCTCCACTTT.

The chain joins TRBV25-1 to TRBJ2-3, with 11 bases identical to TRBD2. This CDR3 contains 16 residues. Germline V gene sequence: CDR1 MGHDK, CDR2 SYGVNS. With 1 base clipped from V and 5 bases from J, the junction kept 5 bases outside the gene matches. CDR3 protein: CASSELRTSGRDTQYF. The CDR3 nucleotides read TGTGCCAGCAGTGAATTACGAACTAGCGGGAGAGATACGCAGTATTTT.

The chain links TRBV7-2 to TRBJ2-5; TRBD2 agrees at 7 bases. The junction had 4 bases not matched to a gene; V was cut back by 4 bases and J by 2 bases. The CDR3 extends over 14 amino acids. Germline CDR1 reads SGHTA; CDR2 reads FQGNSA. The CDR3 spells CASSSTSDQETQYF. The CDR3 DNA sequence: TGTGCCAGCAGCTCTACTAGCGATCAAGAGACCCAGTACTTC.

The CDR3 reads CASSDQDRSTNEQFF. Written as DNA, the CDR3 is TGTGCCAGCAGTGATCAGGACAGGTCCACCAATGAGCAGTTCTTC. The J gene is TRBJ2-1, the V gene TRBV2; 7 bases line up with TRBD1. Per germline, CDR1 SNHLY and CDR2 FYNNEI. The trim removed 3 bases at V and 6 bases at J, leaving 8 bases unmatched. This CDR3 region has 15 residues.

For the CDR3, the DNA is TGTGCCAGCAGCCAAGCGGCCGAGGGAGTCGGTAGACGTGGCGCAGATACGCAGTATTTT. Amino acid sequence: CASSQAAEGVGRRGADTQYF. The chain combines TRBV4-2 with TRBJ2-3; D possibly corresponds to TRBD2 (5 bases). The CDR3 sequence is 20 residues long. Germline loops: CDR1 LGHNA, CDR2 YNFKEQ. V was cut by 1 base and J by 4 bases, with 27 bases left in between.

With regard to this clone: One end of the junction is discordant with germline, which a read error may explain. The chain carries TRBV2 and TRBJ2-1, with D possibly being TRBD1 (6 bases). The germline V gene has CDR1 SNHLY and CDR2 FYNNEI. The CDR3 length is 13 residues. CDR3 bases: TGTGCCAGCAGTGCCGAGGGGGTCAATAAGCAGTTCTTC. Protein product: CASSAEGVNKQFF.

The chain joins TRBV4-3 to TRBJ2-7; tentatively, D is TRBD1 (6 bases). CDR3 length: 14 residues. The V end lost 1 base, the J end lost 1 base, and 8 bases lay between the germline ends. CDR1 is LGHNA and CDR2 is YSLEER in the germline V gene. CDR3 in DNA: TGCGCCAGCAGCCAAGGAAGGGGGTCCTACGAGCAGTACTTC. As protein: CASSQGRGSYEQYF.

This sequence joins TRBV5-6 and TRBJ2-2; no reliable D call. The germline V gene has CDR1 SGHDT and CDR2 YYEEEE. Trimming cost V 3 bases and J 8 bases, with 11 bases left between them. CDR3 size: 13 residues. The CDR3 DNA sequence: TGTGCCAGCAGCTGGGCCGAAGGTGGGGAGCTGTTTTTT. Translation gives CASSWAEGGELFF.

Regarding this clone: Sequence at one end of the junction differs from germline and may be a read error. The genes are TRBV12-5 and TRBJ2-2; a weak D match, TRBD1 (6 bases). The CDR3 has 16 amino acids. Germline V gene sequence: CDR1 LGHNT, CDR2 FRNRAP. The CDR3 DNA reads as TGTGCTAGTGGGTTGGGACACCTTTTGAACACCGGGGAGCTGTTTTTT. It is translated as CASGLGHLLNTGELFF.

The V and J genes are TRBV9 and TRBJ1-1, with a possible D match to TRBD1 (6 bases). Germline V gene lookup returns CDR1 SGDLS and CDR2 YYNGEE. This CDR3 region has 14 residues. V was pared by 4 bases and J by 5 bases, with 15 bases between. The CDR3, as DNA: TGTGCCAGCAGCCCGTGGGGGGGCGGTACTGAAGCTTTCTTT. Its protein is CASSPWGGGTEAFF.

This clone was detected only once. The V and J genes are TRBV7-2 and TRBJ2-5, with 7 bases identical to TRBD2. Germline CDR1 is SGHTA and CDR2 is FQGNSA. Trimming cost V 7 bases and J 2 bases; bases outside gene matches: 10. The CDR3 sequence is 15 residues long. The CDR3 spells CASTISGTKQETQYF. The CDR3 DNA sequence: TGTGCCAGCACTATAAGCGGGACGAAACAAGAGACCCAGTACTTC.

This chain uses TRBV2 with TRBJ2-1; D uncertain. Looked up from germline, CDR1 is SNHLY and CDR2 is FYNNEI. The CDR3 is made up of 13 amino acids. The V end lost 5 bases, the J end lost 7 bases, and 12 bases lay between the germline ends. This chain's CDR3 is CASSQFQDNEQFF. As DNA, the CDR3 is TGTGCCAGCAGTCAGTTCCAGGATAATGAGCAGTTCTTC.

The chain has TRBV18 and TRBJ1-1; tentative D call: TRBD1 (6 bases). This CDR3 spans 13 amino acids. Germline assignment: CDR1 KGHSH and CDR2 LQKENI. Trimming left V 5 bases short and J 1 base short, with 8 bases between. This CDR3 is CASSSDRNTEAFF. CDR3 bases: TGTGCCAGCTCATCGGACAGGAACACTGAAGCTTTCTTT.

The V and J genes are TRBV23-1 and TRBJ2-3; 13 bases fit TRBD2. TRBV23-1 is designated an ORF whose function remains uncertain. CDR3 length: 15 amino acids. V shed 6 bases and J 6 bases; nucleotides not matched to a gene: 6. CDR3 sequence reads: CASRRTSGGLDTQYF. CDR3 bases: TGCGCCAGCAGGAGGACTAGCGGGGGACTGGATACGCAGTATTTT.

The V gene is TRBV4-3, the J gene TRBJ2-5; the match to TRBD2 covers 8 bases. This CDR3 has 15 amino acids. V lost 0 bases to trimming and J lost 7 bases; unmatched junction nucleotides: 7. Germline V gene data show CDR1 as LGHNA and CDR2 as YSLEER. Here the CDR3 DNA reads TGCGCCAGCAGCCAAGATGCCTCCGGGAGGGGGACCCAGTACTTC. Protein sequence: CASSQDASGRGTQYF.

V usage is TRBV5-1 and J usage is TRBJ2-5; D remains ambiguous. V was trimmed by 1 base and J by 4 bases, leaving 8 bases between them. Looked up from germline, CDR1 is SGHRS and CDR2 is YFSETQ. This CDR3 has 13 amino acids. The CDR3 nucleotides read TGCGCCAGCAGCTTGAGCGTGGGAGAGACCCAGTACTTC. Protein product: CASSLSVGETQYF.

The rearrangement uses TRBV7-9 and TRBJ2-2; 9 nucleotides match TRBD2. CDR1 SEHNR and CDR2 FQNEAQ come from the germline V gene (reference sequence). CDR3 length: 15 amino acids. The trim removed 5 bases at V and 6 bases at J, leaving 7 bases unmatched. CDR3 region: CASSLPSGTSGELFF. Here the CDR3 DNA reads TGTGCCAGCAGCCTCCCTAGCGGGACATCCGGGGAGCTGTTTTTT.

V usage is TRBV6-6 and J usage is TRBJ1-4; no clear D gene. The CDR3 extends over 13 amino acids. V shed 8 bases and J shed 2 bases, with 9 bases lying between them. CDR1 is MNHNY, CDR2 SVGAGI, per germline (reference sequence). The CDR3 nucleotides are TGTGCCAGCTCTCGGGAGACTAATGAAAAACTGTTTTTT. It is translated as CASSRETNEKLFF.

CDR3 sequence: CASSFIAGASTDTQYF. For the CDR3, the DNA is TGCGCCAGCAGCTTCATAGCGGGAGCAAGCACAGATACGCAGTATTTT. The V gene is TRBV5-1, the J gene TRBJ2-3, with 9 bases matching TRBD2. Unmatched junction bases numbered 4, after V lost 2 bases and J lost 0 bases. Germline V gene data show CDR1 as SGHRS and CDR2 as YFSETQ. The CDR3 contains 16 residues.

V usage is TRBV7-2 and J usage is TRBJ1-1, with D maybe TRBD1 (6 bases). The CDR3 is 14 amino acids. With 2 bases removed from V and 5 bases from J, the gap between germline ends came to 12 bases. CDR1 and CDR2 (germline): SGHTA, FQGNSA. The CDR3 loop is CASSLTAGATEAFF. CDR3 DNA sequence: TGTGCCAGCAGCTTAACGGCAGGGGCAACTGAAGCTTTCTTT.

This chain links TRBV13 with TRBJ1-5, with D perhaps matching TRBD1 (5 bases). V lost 2 bases, J lost 7 bases, and 18 bases lay in between. This CDR3 comprises 16 residues. Germline CDR1 PRHDT, CDR2 FYEKMQ (reference sequence). The DNA of the CDR3 is TGTGCCAGCAGCTTATCCTACGGGGGGAGGGAACAGCCCCAGCATTTT. This sequence encodes CASSLSYGGREQPQHF.

This sequence joins TRBV19 and TRBJ1-2; 8 bases match TRBD1. There are 14 residues in the CDR3. In germline, CDR1 is LNHDA, CDR2 SQIVND (reference sequence). The J segment lost 2 bases and the V segment lost 5 bases, leaving 4 bases of the junction unmatched. DNA of the CDR3: TGTGCCAGTAGTCCAGGGACAGGAAACTATGGCTACACCTTC. Its protein product is CASSPGTGNYGYTF.

The rearrangement links TRBV6-6 to TRBJ2-7, with D tentatively TRBD1 (6 bases). Germline lookup yields CDR1 MNHNY and CDR2 SVGAGI (reference sequence). The CDR3 loop spans 16 amino acids. Trimming left V 5 bases short and J 5 bases short, with 22 bases between. In nucleotides, the CDR3 is TGTGCCAGCAGTACGAAGACAGGAGCTATGAACGACGAGCAGTACTTC. Its translation: CASSTKTGAMNDEQYF.